The present T cell receptor beta chain was sequenced within a study of human T cells and chemical hapten exposure. This clonotype was detected ten times or more. TCRdb reprocessed the RACE reads via MiXCR and lists one record per CDR3 protein. Found here are under 300,000 distinct CDR3 sequences, 8.6% of them singletons; the top ten hold about 2.5%. The time point was: pre-sensitization, week 0. Indicated treatment: therapeutic diphenylcyclopropenone sensitization with weekly scalp DPC. The CDR3 extends over 11 amino acids. Germline V gene lookup returns CDR1 KGHDR and CDR2 SFDVKD. The ends were cut back, 8 bases at V and 10 bases at J, with 11 bases in the middle.

The specimen was whole blood, collected in connection with sensitization to the hapten diphenylcyclopropenone (DPC). The origin of this receptor is a woman aged 40 to 49 with alopecia areata. Some clones in this sample may be carry-over from other donors' samples. The rearrangement joins TRBV24-1 to TRBJ2-1, with D possibly TRBD2 on 5 matching bases. CDR3 sequence: CATTYGGEQFF. The CDR3 DNA is TGTGCCACCACCTACGGCGGGGAGCAGTTCTTC.